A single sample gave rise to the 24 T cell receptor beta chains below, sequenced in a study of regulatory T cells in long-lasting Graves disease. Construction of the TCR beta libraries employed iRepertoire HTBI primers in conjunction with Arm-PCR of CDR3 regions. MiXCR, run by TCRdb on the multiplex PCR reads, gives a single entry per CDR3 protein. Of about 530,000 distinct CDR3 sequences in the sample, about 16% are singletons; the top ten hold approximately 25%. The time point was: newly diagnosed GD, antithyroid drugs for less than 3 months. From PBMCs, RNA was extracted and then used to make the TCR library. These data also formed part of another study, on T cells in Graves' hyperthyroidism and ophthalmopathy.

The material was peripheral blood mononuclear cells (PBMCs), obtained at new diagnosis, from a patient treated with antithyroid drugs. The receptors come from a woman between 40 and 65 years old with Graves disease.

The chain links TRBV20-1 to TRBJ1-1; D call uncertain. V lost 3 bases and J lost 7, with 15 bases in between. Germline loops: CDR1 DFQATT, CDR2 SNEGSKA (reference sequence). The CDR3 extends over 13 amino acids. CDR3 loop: CSARGQALGEAFF. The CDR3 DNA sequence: TGCAGTGCTAGGGGCCAGGCTTTGGGTGAAGCTTTCTTT.

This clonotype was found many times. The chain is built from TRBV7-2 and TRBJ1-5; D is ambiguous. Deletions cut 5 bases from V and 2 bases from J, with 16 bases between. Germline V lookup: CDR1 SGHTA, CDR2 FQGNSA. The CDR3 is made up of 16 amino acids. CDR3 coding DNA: TGTGCCAGCAGCGTCGACGGGTGGCTGGGCAATCAGCCCCAGCATTTT. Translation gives CASSVDGWLGNQPQHF.

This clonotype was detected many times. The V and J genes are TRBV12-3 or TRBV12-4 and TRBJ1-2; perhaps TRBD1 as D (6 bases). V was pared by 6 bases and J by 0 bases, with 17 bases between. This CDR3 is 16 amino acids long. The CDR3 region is CASSHGGARANYGYTF. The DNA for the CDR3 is TGTGCCAGCAGCCATGGGGGGGCGAGAGCTAACTATGGCTACACCTTC.

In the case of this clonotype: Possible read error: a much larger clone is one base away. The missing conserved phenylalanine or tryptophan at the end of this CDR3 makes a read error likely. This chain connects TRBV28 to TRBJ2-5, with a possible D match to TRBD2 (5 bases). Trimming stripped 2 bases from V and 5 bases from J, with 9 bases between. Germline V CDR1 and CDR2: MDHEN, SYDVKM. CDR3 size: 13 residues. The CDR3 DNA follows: TGTGCCAGCAGTTTACGAGGGATGGAGACCCAGTACTCC. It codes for CASSLRGMETQYS.

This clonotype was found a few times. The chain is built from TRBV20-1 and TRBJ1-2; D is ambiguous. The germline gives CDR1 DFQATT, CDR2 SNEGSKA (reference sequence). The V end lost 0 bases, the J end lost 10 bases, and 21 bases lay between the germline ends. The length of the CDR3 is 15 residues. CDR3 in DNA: TGCAGTGCTAGAGATCGGAGCAGGAAGGTCGGGGACTACACCTTC. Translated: CSARDRSRKVGDYTF.

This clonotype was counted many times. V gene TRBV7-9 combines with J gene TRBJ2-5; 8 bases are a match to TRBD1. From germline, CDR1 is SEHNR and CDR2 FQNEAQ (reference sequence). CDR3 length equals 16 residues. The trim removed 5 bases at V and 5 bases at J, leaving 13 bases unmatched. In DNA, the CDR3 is TGTGCCAGCAGCCAAGGAGGACAGGGCCGGTTGGAGACCCAGTACTTC. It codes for CASSQGGQGRLETQYF.

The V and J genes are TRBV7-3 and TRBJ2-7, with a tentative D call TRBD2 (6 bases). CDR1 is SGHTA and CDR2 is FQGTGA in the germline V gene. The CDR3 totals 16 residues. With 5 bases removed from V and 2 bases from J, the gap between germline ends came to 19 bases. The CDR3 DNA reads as TGTGCCAGCAGCCCCGGGGCCTGGGGGGATACCTACGAGCAGTACTTC. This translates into CASSPGAWGDTYEQYF.

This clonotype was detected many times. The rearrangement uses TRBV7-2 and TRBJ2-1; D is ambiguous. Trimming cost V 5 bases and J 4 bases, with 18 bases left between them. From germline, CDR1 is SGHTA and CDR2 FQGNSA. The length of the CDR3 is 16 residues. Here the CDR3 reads CASSPRPRYPYNEQFF. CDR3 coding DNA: TGTGCCAGCAGCCCGCGACCCCGCTACCCATACAATGAGCAGTTCTTC.

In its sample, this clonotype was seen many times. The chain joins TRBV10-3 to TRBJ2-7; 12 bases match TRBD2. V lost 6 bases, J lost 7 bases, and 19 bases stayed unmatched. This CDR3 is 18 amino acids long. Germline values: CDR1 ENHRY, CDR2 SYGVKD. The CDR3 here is CAISPNPSTSGGPLEQYF. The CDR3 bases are TGTGCCATCAGCCCGAACCCGTCGACTAGCGGGGGCCCTCTTGAGCAGTACTTC.

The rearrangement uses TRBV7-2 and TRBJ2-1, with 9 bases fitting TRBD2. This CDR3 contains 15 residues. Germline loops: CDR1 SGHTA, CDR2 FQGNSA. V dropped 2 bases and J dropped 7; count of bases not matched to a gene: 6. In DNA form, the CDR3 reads TGTGCCAGCAGCTTAAATGCGGGAGGGCCGAATGAGCAGTTCTTC. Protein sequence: CASSLNAGGPNEQFF.

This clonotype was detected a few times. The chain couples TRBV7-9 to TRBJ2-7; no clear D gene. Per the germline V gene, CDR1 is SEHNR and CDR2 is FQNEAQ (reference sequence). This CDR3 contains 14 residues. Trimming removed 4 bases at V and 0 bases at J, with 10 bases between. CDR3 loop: CASSSAGSSYEQYF. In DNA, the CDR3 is TGTGCCAGCAGCTCCGCCGGCAGCTCCTACGAGCAGTACTTC.

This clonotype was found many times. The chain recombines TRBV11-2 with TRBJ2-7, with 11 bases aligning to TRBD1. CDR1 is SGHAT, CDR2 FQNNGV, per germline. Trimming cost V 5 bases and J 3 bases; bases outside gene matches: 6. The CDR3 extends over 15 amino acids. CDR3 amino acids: CASSTWGQGGYEQYF. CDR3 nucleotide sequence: TGTGCCAGCAGCACTTGGGGACAGGGGGGCTACGAGCAGTACTTC.

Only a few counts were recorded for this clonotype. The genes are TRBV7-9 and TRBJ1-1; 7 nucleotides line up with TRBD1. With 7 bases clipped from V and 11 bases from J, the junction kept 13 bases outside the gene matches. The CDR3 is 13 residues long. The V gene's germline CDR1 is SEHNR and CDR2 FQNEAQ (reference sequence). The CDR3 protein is CASKQLTGFRAFF. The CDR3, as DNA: TGTGCCAGCAAACAGCTGACAGGGTTTAGGGCTTTCTTT.

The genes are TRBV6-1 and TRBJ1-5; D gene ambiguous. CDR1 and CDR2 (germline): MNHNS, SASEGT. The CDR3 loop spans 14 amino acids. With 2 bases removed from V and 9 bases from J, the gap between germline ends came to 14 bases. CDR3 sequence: CASSESPSAWPQHF. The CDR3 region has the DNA TGTGCCAGCAGTGAATCACCTTCAGCTTGGCCCCAGCATTTT.

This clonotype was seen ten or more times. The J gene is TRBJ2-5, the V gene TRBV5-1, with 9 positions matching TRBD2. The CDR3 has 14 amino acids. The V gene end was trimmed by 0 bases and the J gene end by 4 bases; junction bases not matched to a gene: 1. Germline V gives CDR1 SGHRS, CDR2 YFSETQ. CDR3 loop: CASSLASGVETQYF. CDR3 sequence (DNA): TGCGCCAGCAGCTTGGCTAGCGGGGTAGAGACCCAGTACTTC.

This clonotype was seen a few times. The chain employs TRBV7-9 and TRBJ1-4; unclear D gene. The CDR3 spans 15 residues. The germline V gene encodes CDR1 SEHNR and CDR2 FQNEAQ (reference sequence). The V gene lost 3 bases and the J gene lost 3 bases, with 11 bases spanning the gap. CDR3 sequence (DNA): TGTGCCAGCAGCTTTAGTCGGACGTCTAATGAAAAACTGTTTTTT. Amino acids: CASSFSRTSNEKLFF.

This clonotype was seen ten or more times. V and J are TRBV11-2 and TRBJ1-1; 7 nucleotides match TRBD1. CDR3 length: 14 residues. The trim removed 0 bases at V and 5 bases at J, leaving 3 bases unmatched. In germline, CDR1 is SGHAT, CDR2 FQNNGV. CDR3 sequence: CASSLEQGYTEAFF. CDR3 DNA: TGTGCCAGCAGCTTAGAACAGGGGTATACTGAAGCTTTCTTT.

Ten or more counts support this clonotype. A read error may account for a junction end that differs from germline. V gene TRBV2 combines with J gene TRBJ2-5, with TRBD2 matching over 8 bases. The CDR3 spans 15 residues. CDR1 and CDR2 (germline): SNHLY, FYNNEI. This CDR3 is CANSEGRGGHKTQYF. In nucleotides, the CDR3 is TGTGCCAACAGTGAAGGACGGGGGGGCCACAAGACCCAGTACTTC.

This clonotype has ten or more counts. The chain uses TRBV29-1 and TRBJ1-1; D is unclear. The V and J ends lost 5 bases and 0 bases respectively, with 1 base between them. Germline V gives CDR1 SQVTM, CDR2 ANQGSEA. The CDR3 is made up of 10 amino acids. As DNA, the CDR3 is TGCAGCGTTATGAACACTGAAGCTTTCTTT. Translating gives CSVMNTEAFF. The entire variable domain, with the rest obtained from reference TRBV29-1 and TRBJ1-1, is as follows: SAVISQKPSRDICQRGTSLTIQCQVDSQVTMMFWYRQQPGQSLTLIATANQGSEATYESGFVIDKFPISRPNLTFSTLTVSNMSPEDSSIYLCSVMNTEAFFGQGTRLTVV.

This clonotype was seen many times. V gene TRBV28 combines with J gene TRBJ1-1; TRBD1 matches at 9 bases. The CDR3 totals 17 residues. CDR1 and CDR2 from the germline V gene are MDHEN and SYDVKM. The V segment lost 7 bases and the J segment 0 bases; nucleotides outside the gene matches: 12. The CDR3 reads CASIRTGQGNMNTEAFF. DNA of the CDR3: TGTGCCAGCATTCGGACGGGACAGGGAAACATGAACACTGAAGCTTTCTTT.

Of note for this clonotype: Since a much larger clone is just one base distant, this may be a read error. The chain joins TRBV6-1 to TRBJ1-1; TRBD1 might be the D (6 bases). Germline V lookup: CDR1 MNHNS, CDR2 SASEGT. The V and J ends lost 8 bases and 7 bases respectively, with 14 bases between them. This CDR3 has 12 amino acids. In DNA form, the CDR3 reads TGTGCCAGCGCCAAACCGACAGGTGAAGCTTTCTTT. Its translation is CASAKPTGEAFF.

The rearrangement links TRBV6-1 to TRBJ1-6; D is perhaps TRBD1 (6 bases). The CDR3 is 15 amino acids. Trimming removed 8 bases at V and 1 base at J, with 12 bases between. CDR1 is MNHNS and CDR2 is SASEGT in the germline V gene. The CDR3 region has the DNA TGTGCCAGCGACAGGTTTGATTCCTATAATTCACCCCTCCACTTT. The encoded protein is CASDRFDSYNSPLHF.

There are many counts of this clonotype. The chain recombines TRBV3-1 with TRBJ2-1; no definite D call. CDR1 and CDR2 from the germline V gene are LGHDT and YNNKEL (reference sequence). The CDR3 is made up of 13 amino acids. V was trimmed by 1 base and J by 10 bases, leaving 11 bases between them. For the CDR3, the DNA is TGTGCCAGCAGCCAAGTTGAGTCAGGCGAGCAGTTCTTC. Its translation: CASSQVESGEQFF.

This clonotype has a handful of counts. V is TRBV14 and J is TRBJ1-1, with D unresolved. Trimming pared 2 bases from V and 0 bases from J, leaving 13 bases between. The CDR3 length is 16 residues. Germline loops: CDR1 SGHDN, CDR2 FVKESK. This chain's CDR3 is CASSQSGLTMNTEAFF. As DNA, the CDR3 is TGTGCCAGCAGCCAATCCGGACTTACCATGAACACTGAAGCTTTCTTT.